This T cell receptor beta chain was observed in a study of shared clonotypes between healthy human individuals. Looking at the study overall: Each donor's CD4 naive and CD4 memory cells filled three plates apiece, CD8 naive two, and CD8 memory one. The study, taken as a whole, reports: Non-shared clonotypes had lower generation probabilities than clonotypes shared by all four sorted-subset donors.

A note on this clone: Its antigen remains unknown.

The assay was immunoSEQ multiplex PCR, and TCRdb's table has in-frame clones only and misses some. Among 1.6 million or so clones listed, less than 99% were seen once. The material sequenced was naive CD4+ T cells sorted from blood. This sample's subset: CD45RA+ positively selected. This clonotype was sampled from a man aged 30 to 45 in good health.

DNA of the CDR3: TGTGCCAGCAGCCTGGGAGACAGGGGAAGGGACAATGAGCAGTTCTTC. Its translation is CASSLGDRGRDNEQFF. V is TRBV9 and J is TRBJ2-1, with 8 bases identical to TRBD1. The CDR3 is 16 amino acids. V gave up 4 bases and J gave up 5 bases; unmatched junction bases: 11. Germline-derived CDR1 and CDR2 are SGDLS and YYNGEE.